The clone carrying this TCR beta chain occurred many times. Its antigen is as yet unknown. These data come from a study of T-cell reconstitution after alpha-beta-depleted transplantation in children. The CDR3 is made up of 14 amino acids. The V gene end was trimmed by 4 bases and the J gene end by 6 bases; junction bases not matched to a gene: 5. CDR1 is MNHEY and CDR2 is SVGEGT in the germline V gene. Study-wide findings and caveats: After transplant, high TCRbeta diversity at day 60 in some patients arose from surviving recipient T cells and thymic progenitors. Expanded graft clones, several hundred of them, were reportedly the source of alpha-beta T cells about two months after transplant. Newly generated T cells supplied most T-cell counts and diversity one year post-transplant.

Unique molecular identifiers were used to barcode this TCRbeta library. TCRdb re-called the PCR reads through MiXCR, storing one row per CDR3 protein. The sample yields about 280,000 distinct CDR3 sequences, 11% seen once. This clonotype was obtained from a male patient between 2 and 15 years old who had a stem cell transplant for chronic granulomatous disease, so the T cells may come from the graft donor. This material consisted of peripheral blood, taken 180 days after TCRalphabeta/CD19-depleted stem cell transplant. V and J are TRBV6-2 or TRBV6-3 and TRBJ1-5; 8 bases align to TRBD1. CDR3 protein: CASSWSGGSQPQHF. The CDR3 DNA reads TGTGCCAGCAGTTGGTCAGGGGGCTCTCAGCCCCAGCATTTT.